This T cell receptor beta chain was sequenced for a study of T cells in Graves' hyperthyroidism and ophthalmopathy. Amplification yielded TCR beta CDR3 regions, with RNA transcripts as the source. In the first-round RT-PCR of the TCR CDR3, the HTBI primer set was used. MiXCR, run by TCRdb on the multiplex PCR reads, gives a single entry per CDR3 protein. Among over 350,000 distinct CDR3 sequences listed, roughly 15% were seen once. Points on this clonotype: A junction end diverges from the germline sequence, so it may reflect a read error.

The CDR3 consists of 13 residues. Germline CDR1 is MGHRA and CDR2 is YSYEKL. What was sequenced was blood. The chain joins TRBV4-1 to TRBJ1-2; no clear D gene. This clonotype originated in a man aged 18 to 35 with Graves' ophthalmopathy. CDR3 region: CASSPRPDYDYTF. DNA of the CDR3: TGCGCCAGCAGCCCACGTCCGGATTATGACTACACCTTC.